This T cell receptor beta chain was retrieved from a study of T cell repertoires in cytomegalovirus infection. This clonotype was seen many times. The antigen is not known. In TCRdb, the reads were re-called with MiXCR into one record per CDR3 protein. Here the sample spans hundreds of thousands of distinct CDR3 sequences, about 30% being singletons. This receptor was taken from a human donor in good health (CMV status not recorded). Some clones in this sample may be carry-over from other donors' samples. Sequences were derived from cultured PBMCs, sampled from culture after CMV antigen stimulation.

The CDR3 sequence is CASSSGQGLYEQYF. The CDR3 bases are TGTGCCAGCAGCTCAGGACAGGGATTGTACGAGCAGTACTTC. The chain employs TRBV7-2 and TRBJ2-7, with 8 bases that match TRBD1. Germline trimming cut 4 bases from V and 4 bases from J; bases unmatched to any gene: 6. The germline V gene has CDR1 SGHTA and CDR2 FQGNSA. The CDR3 is 14 residues long. Full variable domain (outside the CDR3, taken from reference TRBV7-2 and TRBJ2-7): GAGVSQSPSNKVTEKGKDVELRCDPISGHTALYWYRQSLGQGLEFLIYFQGNSAPDKSGLPSDRFSAERTGGSVSTLTIQRTQQEDSAVYLCASSSGQGLYEQYFGPGTRLTVT.